The rows below give T cell receptor beta chains drawn from one sample of a study of cytomegalovirus exposure and HLA in healthy donors. Some clones are missing from TCRdb's copy, which holds only in-frame ones; the method was immunoSEQ multiplex PCR. The table lists some 84,000 clones, more than 60% of them singletons, with about 2.1% in the top ten. Sequencing used PBMCs. The receptors were sampled from a boy aged 10-17 years in good health and CMV-seronegative. CDR3s include the opening cysteine and the closing phenylalanine or tryptophan. Fields, in order: CDR3 length, J gene, clone size, V gene, D gene, CDR3 protein, CDR3 DNA. The D gene is left open where the match is weak. The listing skips clone size in some rows; elsewhere it reads once, few, many or a size class.

13,TRBJ2-5,NA,TRBV29-1,NA,CSVERGSQETQYF,TGCAGCGTAGAAAGGGGAAGCCAAGAGACCCAGTACTTC
14,TRBJ2-7,few,TRBV4-2,TRBD2,CASSSGTTQYEQYF,TGTGCCAGCAGCTCAGGGACTACTCAATACGAGCAGTACTTC
12,TRBJ2-3,NA,TRBV6-6,NA,CASSGETDTQYF,TGTGCCAGCAGCGGAGAGACGGATACGCAGTATTTT
13,TRBJ1-1,NA,TRBV29-1,TRBD1,CSGTGGRTTEAFF,TGCAGCGGTACAGGGGGAAGGACCACTGAAGCTTTCTTT
20,TRBJ2-7,NA,TRBV5-3,TRBD2,CARSLFCGLAGERSSYEQYF,TGTGCCAGAAGCTTGTTCTGTGGACTAGCGGGAGAGAGGAGCTCCTACGAGCAGTACTTC
17,TRBJ2-1,NA,TRBV30,TRBD1,CAWSETSGTGGYNEQFF,TGTGCCTGGAGTGAAACCTCCGGGACAGGGGGCTACAATGAGCAGTTCTTC
15,TRBJ1-1,NA,TRBV7-8,TRBD1,CASSGRTGESTEAFF,TGTGCCAGCAGCGGGCGGACAGGGGAGAGCACTGAAGCTTTCTTT
14,TRBJ2-3,NA,TRBV28,TRBD2,CASSKRLAPNTQYF,TGTGCCAGCTCTAAAAGACTAGCACCCAATACGCAGTATTTT
14,TRBJ2-1,NA,TRBV7-3,TRBD2,CASSPGTSNNEQFF,TGTGCCAGCAGCCCAGGGACTAGCAACAATGAGCAGTTCTTC
13,TRBJ2-7,NA,TRBV14,TRBD1,CASSRQGPYEQYF,TGTGCCAGCAGCAGACAGGGGCCCTACGAGCAGTACTTC
13,TRBJ1-2,NA,TRBV7-8,NA,CASSAGRNYGYTF,TGTGCCAGCAGCGCGGGACGGAACTATGGCTACACCTTC
11,TRBJ1-5,NA,TRBV27,NA,CASGSGQPQHF,TGTGCCAGCGGGAGCGGGCAGCCCCAGCATTTT
16,TRBJ2-6,once,TRBV2,TRBD1,CASAGQGSSGANVLTF,TGTGCCAGCGCGGGACAGGGGAGCTCTGGGGCCAACGTCCTGACTTTC
15,TRBJ2-1,NA,TRBV6-4,TRBD1,CASSERSGGGDEQFF,TGTGCCAGCAGTGAACGCTCAGGGGGTGGGGATGAGCAGTTCTTC
13,TRBJ2-5,NA,TRBV28,NA,CASSFNSGTLRHF,TGTGCCAGCAGTTTCAACTCCGGGACACTACGGCACTTC
19,TRBJ1-6,few,TRBV12-5,NA,CASGPPGQGLVAYNSPLHF,TGTGCTAGTGGGCCCCCCGGGCAGGGTTTGGTCGCCTATAATTCACCCCTCCACTTT
13,TRBJ2-7,NA,TRBV27,NA,CASSLAVTYEQYF,TGTGCCAGCAGTTTGGCGGTAACCTACGAGCAGTACTTC
15,TRBJ1-4,few,TRBV6-5,NA,CASSGDPGATLGLFF,TGTGCCAGCAGTGGAGATCCGGGAGCTACCCTGGGACTGTTTTTT
14,TRBJ2-7,NA,TRBV14,NA,CASSQENRRYEQYF,TGTGCCAGCAGCCAAGAAAACAGAAGGTACGAGCAGTACTTC
13,TRBJ1-5,once,TRBV19,NA,CASSIVEGQPQHF,TGTGCCAGTAGTATAGTAGAGGGTCAGCCCCAGCATTTT
15,TRBJ2-6,few,TRBV27,NA,CASSSYLSGANVLTF,TGTGCCAGCAGTTCCTACCTCTCTGGGGCCAACGTCCTGACTTTC
16,TRBJ1-2,NA,TRBV7-2,NA,CASTIDTLQDNYGYTF,TGTGCCAGCACCATAGACACCCTCCAGGATAACTATGGCTACACCTTC
15,TRBJ2-7,few,TRBV4-2,TRBD1,CASSQALQGNYEQYF,TGTGCCAGCAGCCAAGCCCTACAGGGGAACTACGAGCAGTACTTC
17,TRBJ2-1,NA,TRBV10-2,TRBD2,CASSEISSGGAYNEQFF,TGCGCCAGCAGTGAAATCTCTAGCGGGGGGGCGTACAATGAGCAGTTCTTC
14,TRBJ1-1,NA,TRBV7-9,NA,CASSLGAGGTEAFF,TGTGCCAGCAGCTTAGGGGCAGGAGGCACTGAAGCTTTCTTT
11,TRBJ2-7,once,TRBV2,NA,CASGAAYEQYF,TGTGCCAGCGGGGCAGCCTACGAGCAGTACTTC
13,TRBJ2-7,NA,TRBV14,NA,CASSQGRLAEQYF,TGTGCCAGCAGCCAAGGGAGATTGGCCGAGCAGTACTTC
21,TRBJ1-1,few,TRBV28,TRBD1,CASSLSNVGWNRDRGKTEAFF,TGTGCCAGCAGTTTATCGAATGTAGGATGGAACCGGGACAGGGGGAAGACTGAAGCTTTCTTT
13,TRBJ2-1,NA,TRBV15,NA,CATIGRAHNEQFF,TGTGCCACCATCGGCAGGGCCCACAATGAGCAGTTCTTC
14,TRBJ1-2,NA,TRBV5-4,TRBD1,CASSPRDRGIGYTF,TGTGCCAGCAGCCCCCGGGACAGGGGGATTGGCTACACCTTC
14,TRBJ2-7,NA,TRBV27,TRBD2,CASSLQAGGYEQYF,TGTGCCAGCAGTCTTCAAGCGGGGGGGTACGAGCAGTACTTC